This TCR beta chain was profiled in a study of beta chain features in type 1 diabetes. Whole-study context: Sorted cells from all samples, numbering roughly 100,000,000, were examined. Study conclusions and caveats: An over-representation of cells with high TCR expression could result from cDNA sequencing.

Germline values: CDR1 GTSNPN, CDR2 SVGIG (reference sequence). CDR3 length: 15 residues. The V end was cut by 0 bases, the J end by 4 bases, with 15 bases between. As every portion of the isolated RNA was reverse transcribed, the sequencing read expressed TCRB transcripts. Some clones are missing from TCRdb's copy, which holds only in-frame ones; the method was immunoSEQ multiplex PCR. The table has some 220,000 clones, roughly a tenth seen once. About this clone itself: What it binds is unknown.

Sequenced material: central memory CD4+ T cells from blood. The genes are TRBV30 and TRBJ1-2, with D possibly being TRBD1 (6 bases). The sequence was collected from a man younger than 35 in good health. The CDR3 coding sequence is TGTGCCTGGAGTGTTCGCCGGGGGCTTGGCTATGGCTACACCTTC. This sequence encodes CAWSVRRGLGYGYTF.